The 14 T cell receptor beta chains presented below share a single source sample, sequenced in a study of T cell changes during pregnancy in multiple sclerosis. Here immunoSEQ multiplex PCR was the method, and the copy in TCRdb shows in-frame clones only, minus some. The sample lists 91,000 or so clones, about 92% occurring once. This specimen consisted of peripheral blood, obtained after pregnancy. These receptor sequences come from a female donor with multiple sclerosis, enrolled in a pregnancy study.

This sequence joins TRBV6-5 and TRBJ1-2; no firm D call. V was cut by 10 bases and J by 7 bases, with 19 bases left in between. Germline V gives CDR1 MNHEY, CDR2 SVGAGI. The CDR3 consists of 13 residues. Here the CDR3 reads CAIARQVGSGYTF. CDR3 bases: TGTGCCATCGCGCGGCAAGTAGGCAGTGGCTACACCTTC.

The chain couples TRBV15 to TRBJ2-1; 7 bases agree with TRBD2. Germline CDR1 is LNHNV and CDR2 is YYDKDF (reference sequence). The junction had 12 bases not matched to a gene; V was cut back by 6 bases and J by 7 bases. This CDR3 has 15 amino acids. CDR3 nucleotides: TGTGCCACCAGTGCAAGCGGGGCTATGAGGAATGAGCAGTTCTTC. Protein: CATSASGAMRNEQFF.

This chain connects TRBV2 to TRBJ1-2; a weak D match, TRBD1 (5 bases). This CDR3 has 14 amino acids. CDR1 is SNHLY and CDR2 is FYNNEI in the germline V gene. V lost 5 bases and J lost 0, with 10 bases in between. The CDR3 spells CASSTGYANYGYTF. CDR3 bases: TGTGCCAGCAGTACAGGCTACGCTAACTATGGCTACACCTTC. Filled out from reference TRBV2 and TRBJ1-2, the complete variable domain reads EPEVTQTPSHQVTQMGQEVILRCVPISNHLYFYWYRQILGQKVEFLVSFYNNEISEKSEIFDDQFSVERPDGSNFTLKIRSTKLEDSAMYFCASSTGYANYGYTFGSGTRLTVV.

This rearrangement joins TRBV29-1 to TRBJ1-4, with TRBD1 matching over 7 bases. V was pared by 7 bases and J by 5 bases, with 4 bases of the junction left unmatched. The length of the CDR3 is 12 residues. Germline CDR1 reads SQVTM; CDR2 reads ANQGSEA. The CDR3 protein is CSAGGQNEKLFF. In nucleotides, the CDR3 is TGCAGCGCAGGGGGGCAAAATGAAAAACTGTTTTTT.

This chain connects TRBV12-5 to TRBJ1-6; 11 nucleotides match TRBD1. Germline V CDR1 and CDR2: LGHNT, FRNRAP. This CDR3 has 19 amino acids. V shed 1 base and J 8 bases; nucleotides not matched to a gene: 13. For the CDR3, the DNA is TGTGCTAGTGGTTTGGGAGGGGACAGGGGGAAGGGATGGGATTCACCCCTCCACTTT. It codes for CASGLGGDRGKGWDSPLHF.

The V call is TRBV27, the J call TRBJ2-3, with 12 bases aligning to TRBD1. There are 17 residues in the CDR3. Germline-derived CDR1 and CDR2 are MNHEY and SMNVEV (reference sequence). J was trimmed by 4 bases and V by 4 bases; bases with no gene match: 9. The CDR3 spells CASSWHGTGGASDTQYF. The CDR3, as DNA: TGTGCCAGCAGTTGGCATGGGACAGGGGGCGCATCAGATACGCAGTATTTT.

The chain recombines TRBV11-2 with TRBJ1-2; 12 bases agree with TRBD1. CDR3 length equals 17 residues. Per the germline V gene, CDR1 is SGHAT and CDR2 is FQNNGV. Trimming took 0 bases from V and 2 from J; bases not matched to a gene: 4. CDR3 sequence: CASSLDPGTGGNYGYTF. The CDR3, as DNA: TGTGCCAGCAGCTTAGATCCCGGGACAGGGGGCAACTATGGCTACACCTTC.

The CDR3 region is CASFPGQGGETQYF. The CDR3 nucleotides read TGCGCCAGCTTCCCGGGACAGGGGGGAGAGACCCAGTACTTC. V usage is TRBV5-1 and J usage is TRBJ2-5, with 11 bases identical to TRBD1. After removal of 7 bases from V and 4 bases from J, the junction contained 6 bases not matched to a gene. Germline loops: CDR1 SGHRS, CDR2 YFSETQ. The CDR3 has 14 amino acids.

This clone appeared a single time. V is TRBV5-1 and J is TRBJ2-2, with D perhaps TRBD2 (5 bases). Deletions cut 1 base from V and 6 bases from J, with 16 bases between. Germline values: CDR1 SGHRS, CDR2 YFSETQ. The CDR3 spans 16 residues. The CDR3 DNA is TGCGCCAGCAGCTTGAAGGCGGGTCGCGCGTCCGGGGAGCTGTTTTTT. It translates to CASSLKAGRASGELFF.

This chain connects TRBV15 to TRBJ1-5; D is possibly TRBD1 (5 bases). The germline gives CDR1 LNHNV, CDR2 YYDKDF (reference sequence). This CDR3 has 14 residues. V was clipped by 5 bases and J by 2 bases, with 10 bases between them. The CDR3: CATSPTVGNQPQHF. The CDR3 DNA reads TGTGCCACCAGCCCGACAGTGGGCAATCAGCCCCAGCATTTT.

The DNA of the CDR3 is TGTGCCAGTAGTATCACAGGGGGGTGGAATGAGCAGTTCTTC. This translates into CASSITGGWNEQFF. The V and J genes are TRBV19 and TRBJ2-1; 8 nucleotides agree with TRBD1. Per germline, CDR1 LNHDA and CDR2 SQIVND (reference sequence). The V gene end was trimmed by 3 bases and the J gene end by 7 bases; junction bases not matched to a gene: 5. The CDR3 length is 14 residues.

V is TRBV5-4 and J is TRBJ2-7, with TRBD1 as a possible D gene (5 bases). The CDR3 consists of 16 residues. The V gene lost 4 bases and the J gene lost 0 bases, with 17 bases spanning the gap. Germline-derived CDR1 and CDR2 are SGHNT and YYREEE (reference sequence). In DNA form, the CDR3 reads TGTGCCAGCAGCCTTAAGACAGCGAGAACCTCCTACGAGCAGTACTTC. It encodes CASSLKTARTSYEQYF.

This sequence joins TRBV30 and TRBJ2-4; tentatively, D is TRBD2 (6 bases). The CDR3 runs 13 residues. Germline V gene lookup returns CDR1 GTSNPN and CDR2 SVGIG (reference sequence). Trimming removed 5 bases from V and 9 bases from J, with 17 bases in between. In DNA form, the CDR3 reads TGTGCCTGGGCGTCCGCGGGGCCGGCCATTCAGTACTTC. Residues: CAWASAGPAIQYF.

This clone was counted a single time. This chain links TRBV7-8 with TRBJ1-2; D remains ambiguous. Germline CDR1 reads SGHVS; CDR2 reads FQNEAQ. Trimming cost V 4 bases and J 3 bases, with 6 bases left between them. The CDR3 spans 12 residues. DNA of the CDR3: TGTGCCAGCAGCTCGGGGTACTATGGCTACACCTTC. This gives the protein CASSSGYYGYTF. The whole variable domain, filled in from reference TRBV7-8 and TRBJ1-2, reads GAGVSQSPRYKVAKRGQDVALRCDPISGHVSLFWYQQALGQGPEFLTYFQNEAQLDKSGLPSDRFFAERPEGSVSTLKIQRTQQEDSAVYLCASSSGYYGYTFGSGTRLTVV.